Following are 3 T cell receptor beta chains from one sample sequenced in a study of response to subunit inactivated influenza vaccine. One entry per CDR3 protein results from TCRdb running MiXCR on the RT-PCR reads. The sample holds about 480,000 distinct CDR3 sequences, roughly 23% seen once. This specimen consisted of CD4+ T cells sorted from PBMCs, obtained 5 to 6 days after vaccination. These receptors came from a middle-aged man who received an inactivated influenza vaccine.

This clonotype was seen a handful of times. The chain employs TRBV29-1 and TRBJ1-1, with 9 bases lining up with TRBD1. The V and J ends lost 6 bases and 1 base, in that order; junction bases with no gene match: 3. The CDR3 has 13 amino acids. CDR1 is SQVTM, CDR2 ANQGSEA, per germline. CDR3 sequence: CSVQGAENTEAFF. The DNA for the CDR3 is TGCAGCGTACAGGGGGCGGAGAACACTGAAGCTTTCTTT.

This sequence joins TRBV20-1 and TRBJ2-1, with D unclear. V was cut by 5 bases and J by 7 bases, with 6 bases left in between. The germline V gene has CDR1 DFQATT and CDR2 SNEGSKA (reference sequence). There are 10 residues in the CDR3. The CDR3 is CSALRNEQFF. CDR3 bases: TGCAGTGCTTTAAGGAATGAGCAGTTCTTC.

The table lists this clonotype with a few counts. The chain couples TRBV29-1 to TRBJ2-5; maybe TRBD2 (5 bases). The length of the CDR3 is 13 residues. Germline assignment: CDR1 SQVTM and CDR2 ANQGSEA. V dropped 1 base and J dropped 5 bases, with 11 bases sitting between them. CDR3 bases: TGCAGCGTTGAAGCCACCCCGGGGGAGACCCAGTACTTC. Amino acid sequence: CSVEATPGETQYF.